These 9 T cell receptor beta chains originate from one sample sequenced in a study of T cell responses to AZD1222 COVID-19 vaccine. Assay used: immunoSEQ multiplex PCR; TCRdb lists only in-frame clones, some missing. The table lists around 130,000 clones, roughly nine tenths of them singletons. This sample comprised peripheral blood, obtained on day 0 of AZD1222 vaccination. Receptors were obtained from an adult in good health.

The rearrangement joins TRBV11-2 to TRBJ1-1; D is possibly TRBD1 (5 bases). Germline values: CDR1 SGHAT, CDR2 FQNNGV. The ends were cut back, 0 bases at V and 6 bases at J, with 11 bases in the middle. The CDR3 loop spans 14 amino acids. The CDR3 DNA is TGTGCCAGCAGCTTAGACCCCGGGGGGGCTGAAGCTTTCTTT. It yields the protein CASSLDPGGAEAFF.

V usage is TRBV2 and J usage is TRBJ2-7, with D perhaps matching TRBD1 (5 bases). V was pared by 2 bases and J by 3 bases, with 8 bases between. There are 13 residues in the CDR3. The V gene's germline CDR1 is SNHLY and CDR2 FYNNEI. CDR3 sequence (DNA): TGTGCCAGCAGTGAATGGACACACTACGAGCAGTACTTC. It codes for CASSEWTHYEQYF.

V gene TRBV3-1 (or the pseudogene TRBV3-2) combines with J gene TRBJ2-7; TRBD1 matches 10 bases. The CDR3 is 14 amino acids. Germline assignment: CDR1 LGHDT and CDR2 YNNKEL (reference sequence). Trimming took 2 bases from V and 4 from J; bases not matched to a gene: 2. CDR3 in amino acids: CASSQRGQGYEQYF. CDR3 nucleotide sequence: TGTGCCAGCAGCCAAAGGGGACAGGGGTACGAGCAGTACTTC.

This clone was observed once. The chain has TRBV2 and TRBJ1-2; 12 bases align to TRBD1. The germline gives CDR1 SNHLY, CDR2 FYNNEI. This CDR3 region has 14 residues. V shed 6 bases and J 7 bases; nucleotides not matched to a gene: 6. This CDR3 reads CASRGGQGAIGYTF. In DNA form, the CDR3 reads TGTGCCAGCAGGGGGGGACAGGGGGCCATTGGCTACACCTTC.

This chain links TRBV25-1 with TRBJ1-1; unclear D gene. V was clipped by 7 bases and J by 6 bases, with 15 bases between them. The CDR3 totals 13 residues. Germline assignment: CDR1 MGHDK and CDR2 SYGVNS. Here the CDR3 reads CASNDRLGSEAFF. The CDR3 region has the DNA TGTGCCAGCAATGACCGTTTGGGGTCTGAAGCTTTCTTT.

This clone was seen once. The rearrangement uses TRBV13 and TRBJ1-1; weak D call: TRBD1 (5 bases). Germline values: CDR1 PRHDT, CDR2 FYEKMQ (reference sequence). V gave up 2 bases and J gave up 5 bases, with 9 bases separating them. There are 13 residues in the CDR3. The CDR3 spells CASSLQGRTEAFF. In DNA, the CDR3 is TGTGCCAGCAGCTTACAGGGAAGGACTGAAGCTTTCTTT.

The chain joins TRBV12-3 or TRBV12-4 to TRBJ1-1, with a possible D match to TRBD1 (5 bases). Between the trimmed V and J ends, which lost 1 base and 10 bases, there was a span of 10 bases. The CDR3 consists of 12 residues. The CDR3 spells CASSLGGDRAFF. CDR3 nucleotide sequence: TGTGCCAGCAGTTTAGGGGGGGATAGAGCTTTCTTT.

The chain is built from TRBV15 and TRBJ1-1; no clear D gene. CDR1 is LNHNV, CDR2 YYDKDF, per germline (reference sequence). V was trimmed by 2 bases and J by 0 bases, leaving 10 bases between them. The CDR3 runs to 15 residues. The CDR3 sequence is CATSRYGEMNTEAFF. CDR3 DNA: TGTGCCACCAGCAGATACGGGGAGATGAACACTGAAGCTTTCTTT.

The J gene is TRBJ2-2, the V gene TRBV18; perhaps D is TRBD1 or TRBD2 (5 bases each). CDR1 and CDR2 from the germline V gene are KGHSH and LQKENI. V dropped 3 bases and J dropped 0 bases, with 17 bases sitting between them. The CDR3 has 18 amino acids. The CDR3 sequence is CASSPGTQTGANTGELFF. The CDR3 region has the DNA TGTGCCAGCTCACCCGGGACCCAAACCGGGGCGAACACCGGGGAGCTGTTTTTT.